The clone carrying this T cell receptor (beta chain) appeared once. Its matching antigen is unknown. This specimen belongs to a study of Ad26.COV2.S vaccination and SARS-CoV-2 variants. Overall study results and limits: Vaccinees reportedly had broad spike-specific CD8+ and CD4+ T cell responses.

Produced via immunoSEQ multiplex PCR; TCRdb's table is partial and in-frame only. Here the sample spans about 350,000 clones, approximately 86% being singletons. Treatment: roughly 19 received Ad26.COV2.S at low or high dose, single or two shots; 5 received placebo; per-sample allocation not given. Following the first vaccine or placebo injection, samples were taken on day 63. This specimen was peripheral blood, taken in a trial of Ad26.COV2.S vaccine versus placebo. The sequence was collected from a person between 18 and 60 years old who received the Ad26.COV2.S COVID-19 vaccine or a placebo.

CDR3 bases: TGCGCCAGCAGCGGGCAGAACAGGGGCCGGATGAACACTGAAGCTTTCTTT. This encodes CASSGQNRGRMNTEAFF. This chain joins TRBV10-2 and TRBJ1-1; 7 bases map to TRBD1. The CDR3 is made up of 17 amino acids. Germline V CDR1 and CDR2: WSHSY, SAAADI. V shed 6 bases, J shed 0 bases, and the junction held 13 bases outside the gene matches.